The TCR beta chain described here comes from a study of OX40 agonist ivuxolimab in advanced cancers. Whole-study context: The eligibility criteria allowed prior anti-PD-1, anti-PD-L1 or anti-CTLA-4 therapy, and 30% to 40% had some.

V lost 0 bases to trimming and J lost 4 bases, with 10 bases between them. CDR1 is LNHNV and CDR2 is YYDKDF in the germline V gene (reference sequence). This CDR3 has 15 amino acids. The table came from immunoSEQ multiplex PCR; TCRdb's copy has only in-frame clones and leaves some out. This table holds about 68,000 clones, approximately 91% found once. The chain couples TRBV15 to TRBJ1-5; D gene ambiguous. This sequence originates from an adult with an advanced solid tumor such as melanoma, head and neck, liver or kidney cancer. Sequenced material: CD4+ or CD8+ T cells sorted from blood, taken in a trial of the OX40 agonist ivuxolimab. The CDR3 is CATSRDLGVNQPQHF. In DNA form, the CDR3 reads TGTGCCACCAGCAGAGATTTGGGAGTTAATCAGCCCCAGCATTTT.